The sequence of this T cell receptor beta chain was determined in a study of regulatory T cells in long-lasting Graves disease. This clonotype was picked up many times. CDR1 and CDR2 (germline): SGHAT, FQNNGV. V lost 1 base to trimming and J lost 10 bases, with 13 bases between them. This CDR3 is 13 amino acids long. Assembly of TCR beta libraries relied on iRepertoire HTBI primers together with Arm-PCR of CDR3 regions. TCRdb fed the multiplex PCR reads into MiXCR, producing one record per CDR3 protein. Of over 650,000 distinct CDR3 sequences in the sample, around 30% were seen once. Described time point: persistent/refractory GD, antithyroid drugs over 5 years with positive TRAb. RNA from PBMCs was the source of the TCR library.

Here the sequenced sample was peripheral blood mononuclear cells (PBMCs), taken when the disease was refractory, from a patient treated with antithyroid drugs. The origin of this receptor is a female donor with Graves disease. The chain carries TRBV11-2 and TRBJ1-1; D uncertain. This CDR3 reads CASSLATESVAFF. The CDR3 DNA is TGTGCCAGCAGCTTAGCCACCGAGTCTGTAGCTTTCTTT.